The rows below give T cell receptor beta chains drawn from one sample of a study of cytomegalovirus exposure and HLA in healthy donors. The protocol was immunoSEQ multiplex PCR, while the TCRdb copy is restricted to in-frame clones and leaves out a portion. The listing contains approximately 140,000 clones. Sequencing was done on a sample of PBMCs. The receptors were sampled from a woman aged 45-60 years in good health and CMV-seronegative. The CDR3 runs from the conserved cysteine through the conserved F or W. A D gene is named only where the DNA matches it firmly.

J gene	D gene	V gene	CDR3 DNA	CDR3 protein
TRBJ1-4	-	TRBV9	TGTGCCAGCAGCAACCCTAGGACAGACACTAATGAAAAACTGTTTTTT	CASSNPRTDTNEKLFF
TRBJ1-2	-	TRBV5-1	TGCGCCAGCAGCTTGACCCTGACCCGAGGGTATGGTGGCACCTTC	CASSLTLTRGYGGTF
TRBJ2-7	TRBD1	TRBV12-5	TGTGCTAGTGGACCAGACAGGGATCACGAGCAGTACTTC	CASGPDRDHEQYF
TRBJ2-7	-	TRBV10-3	TGTGCCATCAGCCAGGGGTTACTCGAGCAGTACTTC	CAISQGLLEQYF
TRBJ2-3	TRBD2	TRBV30	TGTGCCTGGAAAAGACTAGCGGGGCGCACAGATACGCAGTATTTT	CAWKRLAGRTDTQYF
TRBJ1-1	-	TRBV5-1	TGCGCCAGCGGAAGGACAGAAGGCATGAACACTGAAGCTTTCTTT	CASGRTEGMNTEAFF
TRBJ2-4	TRBD1	TRBV2	TGTGCCAGCAGTACCCGAGGACAGGGGGCTCTTTTGGCCAAAAACATTCAGTACTTC	CASSTRGQGALLAKNIQYF
TRBJ2-1	TRBD2	TRBV29-1	TGCAGCGTTGTCGCTAGCGGGAGTTCTTACAATGAGCAGTTCTTC	CSVVASGSSYNEQFF
TRBJ1-2	-	TRBV5-1	TGCGCCAGCAGCTTGTCCGGAGGGGCAAATATGTATGGCTACACCTTC	CASSLSGGANMYGYTF
TRBJ1-2	-	TRBV6-6	TGTGCCAGCAGTCTCCGGGACACTGACTATGGCTACACCTTC	CASSLRDTDYGYTF
TRBJ2-3	-	TRBV9	TGTGCCAGCATCGACTTTTTGGATACGCAGTATTTT	CASIDFLDTQYF
TRBJ2-1	-	TRBV4-3	TGCGCCAGCAGCCAAGATAGGTACCGGGACTCCTACAATGAGCAGTTCTTC	CASSQDRYRDSYNEQFF
TRBJ2-7	-	TRBV5-6	TGTGCCAGCAGCTTGGGACTAGGAGGCGAGCAGTACTTC	CASSLGLGGEQYF
TRBJ1-2	TRBD1	TRBV4-1	TGCGCCAGCAGCCGGATCGACAGGGCCTATGGCTACACCTTC	CASSRIDRAYGYTF
TRBJ2-5	TRBD2	TRBV6-6	TGTGCCAGCAGTTTTCCAGCGGGAGGTTTCGAGACCCAGTACTTC	CASSFPAGGFETQYF
TRBJ1-3	-	TRBV7-9	TGTGCCAGCAGTGAAGGAGTCCGCTCTGGAAACACCATATATTTT	CASSEGVRSGNTIYF
TRBJ1-2	-	TRBV6-5	TGTGCCAGCAGTTCACGGAGCCGCGGCTACACCTTC	CASSSRSRGYTF
TRBJ2-1	TRBD2	TRBV2	TGTGCCAGCATTGATGGGCGTGTAGCGGGAGGGACCTACAATGAGCAGTTCTTC	CASIDGRVAGGTYNEQFF
TRBJ2-7	TRBD1	TRBV19	TGTGCCAGTAGCGTTTTTCTAACAGGGGCCTACGAGCAGTACTTC	CASSVFLTGAYEQYF
TRBJ2-5	TRBD2	TRBV6-1	TGTGCCAGCAGTGAGGTGGCGGGGGTCGTCCAAGAGACCCAGTACTTC	CASSEVAGVVQETQYF
TRBJ2-3	-	TRBV14	TGTGCCAGCAGTCCGAGCGGTCAGATGGGTACGCAGTATTTT	CASSPSGQMGTQYF
TRBJ1-2	-	TRBV19	TGTGCCAGTGAGGCGGGGGCGCACGGCTACACCTTC	CASEAGAHGYTF
TRBJ1-1	-	TRBV7-8	TGTGCCAGCACCCTGGACACCTGGAACACTGAAGCTTTCTTT	CASTLDTWNTEAFF
TRBJ2-1	TRBD2	TRBV7-3	TGTGCCAGCAGCTTGGACAGACTAGCGGGAGATGGTGAGCAGTTCTTC	CASSLDRLAGDGEQFF
TRBJ2-2	-	TRBV6-1	TGTGCCAGCAGTGAAAGGGAGGGGGTGGAGCTGTTTTTT	CASSEREGVELFF
TRBJ2-1	-	TRBV27	TGTGCCAGCAGTTTGACAATGGGGCACACATACAATGAGCAGTTCTTC	CASSLTMGHTYNEQFF
TRBJ1-1	-	TRBV7-9	TGTGCCAGCAGCTCCACAGGGAACACTGAAGCTTTCTTT	CASSSTGNTEAFF
TRBJ2-2	TRBD2	TRBV6-6	TGTGCCACCCGGGAGGTCCCTAACACCGGGGAGCTGTTTTTT	CATREVPNTGELFF
TRBJ2-7	TRBD1	TRBV7-2	TGTGCCAGCAGCCCCCGGACAGGGGCCTACGAGCAGTACTTC	CASSPRTGAYEQYF
TRBJ1-1	-	TRBV29-1	TGCAGCGTTGACGGCAGGGCAGGGCACACTGAAGCTTTCTTT	CSVDGRAGHTEAFF
TRBJ1-5	-	TRBV21-1	TGTGCCAGCAGCTCCGGGACAGGGGGCGATCAGCCCCAGCATTTT	CASSSGTGGDQPQHF
TRBJ2-7	-	TRBV18	TGTGCCAGCTCACCAGGGCAGAAGGACGAGCAGTACTTC	CASSPGQKDEQYF
TRBJ1-2	-	TRBV10-3	TGTGCCATCAGCCCTAGTGAAGCTAACTATGGCTACACCTTC	CAISPSEANYGYTF
TRBJ2-1	TRBD2	TRBV2	TGTGCCAGCAGTGAAGCTAGCGGGAGAAATGAGCAGTTCTTC	CASSEASGRNEQFF
TRBJ1-1	-	TRBV29-1	TGCAGCGTCACGGAGCGGGGCATGAACACTGAAGCTTTCTTT	CSVTERGMNTEAFF
TRBJ1-4	TRBD1	TRBV15	TGTGCCACCAGCAGAGGAACAGGGGGCGGAGGTGAAAAACTGTTTTTT	CATSRGTGGGGEKLFF
TRBJ2-2	-	TRBV18	TGTGCCAGCTCACCAAGAATCGGAGGGGCCGGAGGGACCGGGGAGCTGTTTTTT	CASSPRIGGAGGTGELFF
TRBJ2-7	TRBD1	TRBV7-6	TGTGCCAGCACCCCAATCGGGACAGGGGAATACGAGCAGTACTTC	CASTPIGTGEYEQYF
TRBJ2-5	-	TRBV6-1	TGTGCCAGCAGTGAAAGCCAGGCCCAAGAGACCCAGTACTTC	CASSESQAQETQYF
TRBJ2-1	TRBD1	TRBV7-9	TGTGCCAGCAGCTTGGGGACAGGGGCCCCCAATGAGCAGTTCTTC	CASSLGTGAPNEQFF
TRBJ2-3	-	TRBV6-1	TGTGCCAGCAGATGGACAGCTAGCACAGATACGCAGTATTTT	CASRWTASTDTQYF
TRBJ2-6	-	TRBV30	TGTGCCTGGAGTCCCACTCGTACTGGGGCCAACGTCCTGACTTTC	CAWSPTRTGANVLTF
TRBJ1-1	-	TRBV9	TGTGCCAGCAGCGTAGGACACAACACTGAAGCTTTCTTT	CASSVGHNTEAFF
TRBJ1-5	TRBD1	TRBV25-1	TGTGCCAGCAGGACTGTGGGACAGGGGAGTGCGGGCAATCAGCCCCAGCATTTT	CASRTVGQGSAGNQPQHF
TRBJ1-1	-	TRBV18	TGTGCCAGCTCACGACTGTTACAGAACACTGAAGCTTTCTTT	CASSRLLQNTEAFF
TRBJ1-3	TRBD1	TRBV13	TGTGCCAGCAGATGGACAGGGGCTGGAAACACCATATATTTT	CASRWTGAGNTIYF
TRBJ1-2	TRBD1	TRBV28	TGTGCCAGCAGTTCAGGGACAGGGGCTTGGGGCTACACCTTC	CASSSGTGAWGYTF